These 27 T cell receptor beta chains came from one sample sequenced in a study of blood T cell repertoires in COVID-19. The repertoire was sequenced with immunoSEQ multiplex PCR; TCRdb's copy has only in-frame clones and lacks some. The data contain about 100,000 clones, 85% to 95% of them singletons. The sample was peripheral blood. All receptors come from a woman in her 30s with acute or convalescent COVID-19.

V gene TRBV10-2 combines with J gene TRBJ1-2, with D possibly TRBD1 on 6 matching bases. CDR1 and CDR2 from the germline V gene are WSHSY and SAAADI. The germline V and J ends were trimmed by 5 bases and 4 bases, with 8 bases remaining between them. The CDR3 length is 12 residues. The CDR3 nucleotides are TGCGCCAGCAGTAAGGACAGCTATGGCTACACCTTC. Translating it yields CASSKDSYGYTF.

V and J are TRBV7-9 and TRBJ2-7; D might be TRBD2 (5 bases). V was cut by 9 bases and J by 5 bases, with 26 bases left in between. The CDR3 spans 16 residues. CDR1 is SEHNR, CDR2 FQNEAQ, per germline (reference sequence). CDR3 nucleotide sequence: TGTGCCAGAACAGCAGCAGCCGGGGTCCATACGGACGAGCAGTACTTC. Translation: CARTAAAGVHTDEQYF.

This rearrangement joins TRBV10-3 to TRBJ2-3, with D maybe TRBD2 (7 bases). The CDR3 has 15 amino acids. V was trimmed by 3 bases and J by 3 bases, leaving 13 bases between them. Germline CDR1 ENHRY, CDR2 SYGVKD. The CDR3 DNA reads TGTGCCATCAGTGAAACGGGGGGCCAGACAGATACGCAGTATTTT. Its translation is CAISETGGQTDTQYF.

Points on this clone: The identical CDR3 is also encoded by other nucleotide sequences in the sample. This chain links TRBV28 with TRBJ1-2; the D gene is possibly TRBD1 (6 bases). The germline V and J ends were trimmed by 6 bases and 4 bases, with 12 bases remaining between them. The CDR3 runs 13 residues. The germline CDR1 and CDR2 sequences are MDHEN and SYDVKM. The CDR3 DNA reads TGTGCCAGCAGCTCGGACAGACCCTATGGCTACACCTTC. This encodes CASSSDRPYGYTF.

The rearrangement links TRBV6-1 to TRBJ2-2, with 7 bases matching TRBD2. Germline CDR1 is MNHNS and CDR2 is SASEGT. J was trimmed by 4 bases and V by 1 base; bases with no gene match: 12. The CDR3 spans 18 residues. The CDR3 protein is CASSEVAGLAAITGELFF. CDR3 bases: TGTGCCAGCAGTGAAGTGGCCGGGCTAGCGGCAATCACCGGGGAGCTGTTTTTT.

The chain couples TRBV7-9 to TRBJ2-1, with a possible D match to TRBD2 (6 bases). Trimming cost V 3 bases and J 2 bases, with 14 bases left between them. CDR3 length: 16 residues. Germline-derived CDR1 and CDR2 are SEHNR and FQNEAQ (reference sequence). The CDR3 loop reads CASSFPWGVPYNEQFF. The CDR3 DNA sequence: TGTGCCAGCAGCTTCCCCTGGGGGGTTCCCTACAATGAGCAGTTCTTC.

This chain uses TRBV25-1 with TRBJ1-6; D perhaps matches TRBD1 (5 bases). V dropped 1 base and J dropped 3 bases, with 13 bases sitting between them. CDR1 MGHDK and CDR2 SYGVNS come from the germline V gene. The length of the CDR3 is 17 residues. The CDR3 here is CASSESSGKSYNSPLHF. The CDR3 DNA is TGTGCCAGCAGTGAATCGTCAGGGAAAAGCTATAATTCACCCCTCCACTTT.

The chain links TRBV4-3 to TRBJ1-1, with 8 bases aligning to TRBD1. The ends lost 4 bases at V and 8 bases at J; junction bases unmatched: 12. This CDR3 has 15 amino acids. Germline CDR1 and CDR2: LGHNA and YSLEER. CDR3 amino acids: CASSPGANRGMEAFF. The CDR3 nucleotides read TGCGCCAGCAGCCCGGGGGCCAACAGGGGGATGGAAGCTTTCTTT.

The chain joins TRBV7-9 to TRBJ2-7; TRBD1 matches 8 bases. Unmatched junction bases numbered 9, after V lost 5 bases and J lost 0 bases. CDR3 length: 16 amino acids. Germline values: CDR1 SEHNR, CDR2 FQNEAQ (reference sequence). CDR3 protein: CASSDTDRGSSYEQYF. The DNA of the CDR3 is TGTGCCAGCAGCGATACCGACAGGGGTAGCTCCTACGAGCAGTACTTC.

This chain links TRBV6-5 with TRBJ2-7; possible D gene TRBD1, 5 bases. Germline V lookup: CDR1 MNHEY, CDR2 SVGAGI. The CDR3 is 14 amino acids. Trimming left V 8 bases short and J 3 bases short, with 17 bases between. The CDR3 DNA follows: TGTGCCAGCCAATCAGCCAGGGTCATCTACGAGCAGTACTTC. Translating gives CASQSARVIYEQYF.

The V and J genes are TRBV6-2 or TRBV6-3 and TRBJ1-1; no reliable D call. V was cut by 0 bases and J by 6 bases, with 8 bases left in between. Germline CDR1 MNHEY, CDR2 SVGEGT. The CDR3 extends over 13 amino acids. The CDR3 sequence: CASSYSGVPEAFF. The CDR3 DNA reads TGTGCCAGCAGTTACTCGGGCGTCCCTGAAGCTTTCTTT.

V and J are TRBV11-2 and TRBJ2-1; D not resolved. This CDR3 is built from 12 residues. The V gene lost 3 bases and the J gene lost 14 bases, with 14 bases spanning the gap. Germline V lookup: CDR1 SGHAT, CDR2 FQNNGV. This CDR3 reads CASSFTRVWEFF. The CDR3 DNA reads as TGTGCCAGCAGCTTCACTCGGGTGTGGGAGTTCTTC.

The chain carries TRBV15 and TRBJ2-7, with TRBD1 as a possible D gene (6 bases). CDR1 LNHNV and CDR2 YYDKDF come from the germline V gene (reference sequence). The CDR3 is 14 amino acids. V dropped 9 bases and J dropped 3 bases, with 18 bases sitting between them. The CDR3, as DNA: TGTGCCACTAGGGACGGACAGTTAGACTACGAGCAGTACTTC. Protein: CATRDGQLDYEQYF.

This clone was observed a single time. The chain couples TRBV5-1 to TRBJ2-7; 9 bases fit TRBD1. This CDR3 spans 16 amino acids. The junction had 9 bases not matched to a gene; V was cut back by 3 bases and J by 2 bases. The germline V gene encodes CDR1 SGHRS and CDR2 YFSETQ. This CDR3 reads CASSSLSGQGTYEQYF. For the CDR3, the DNA is TGCGCCAGCAGCTCTTTATCGGGACAGGGCACCTACGAGCAGTACTTC.

This clone showed up just once. The chain couples TRBV6-2 or TRBV6-3 to TRBJ2-7; TRBD2 matches 15 bases. This CDR3 is 19 amino acids long. The germline CDR1 and CDR2 sequences are MNHEY and SVGEGT. V was clipped by 2 bases and J by 3 bases; unmatched bases: 11. The chain's CDR3 is CASSYDTGLAGGPYYEQYF. CDR3 coding DNA: TGTGCCAGCAGTTACGATACGGGACTAGCGGGAGGACCCTACTACGAGCAGTACTTC.

This chain connects TRBV6-5 to TRBJ2-1; TRBD1 aligns across 7 bases. This CDR3 has 14 amino acids. Germline CDR1 reads MNHEY; CDR2 reads SVGAGI. V lost 2 bases and J lost 6; bases outside the gene matches: 4. The CDR3 region is CASSYRQGPNEQFF. DNA for the CDR3: TGTGCCAGCAGTTACCGACAGGGACCCAATGAGCAGTTCTTC.

This clone was seen a single time. The rearrangement joins TRBV10-1 to TRBJ1-1, with D uncertain. This CDR3 contains 13 residues. The V gene's germline CDR1 is WNHNN and CDR2 SYGVQD (reference sequence). Between the trimmed V and J ends, which lost 2 bases and 7 bases, there was a span of 11 bases. CDR3 amino acids: CASSERAGSEAFF. The CDR3 DNA reads TGCGCCAGCAGTGAGAGGGCGGGGAGTGAAGCTTTCTTT.

CDR3 protein: CASSRPGNPRQSPLHF. CDR3 in DNA: TGTGCCAGCAGTCGCCCAGGCAACCCACGACAGTCACCCCTCCACTTT. This chain uses TRBV28 with TRBJ1-6, with D perhaps TRBD1 (5 bases). The germline V gene has CDR1 MDHEN and CDR2 SYDVKM. This CDR3 has 16 amino acids. Trimming removed 5 bases at V and 10 bases at J, with 21 bases between.

The chain links TRBV30 to TRBJ1-1; D possibly corresponds to TRBD1 (6 bases). The CDR3 is 13 residues long. Germline V gene data show CDR1 as GTSNPN and CDR2 as SVGIG (reference sequence). V was clipped by 1 base and J by 7 bases, with 13 bases between them. The CDR3 region has the DNA TGTGCCTGGAGTGGAGAGGGGACATTTGAAGCTTTCTTT. This codes for CAWSGEGTFEAFF.

V gene TRBV7-2 combines with J gene TRBJ1-5; maybe TRBD1 (5 bases). With 2 bases removed from V and 4 bases from J, the gap between germline ends came to 6 bases. The CDR3 is 13 residues long. The germline V gene has CDR1 SGHTA and CDR2 FQGNSA. The CDR3 DNA reads as TGTGCCAGCAGCTTACAGGGAAATCAGCCCCAGCATTTT. Its protein product is CASSLQGNQPQHF.

This clone turned up a few times. This chain connects TRBV19 to TRBJ1-2; perhaps TRBD1 as D (6 bases). Germline CDR1 LNHDA, CDR2 SQIVND (reference sequence). Trimming pared 0 bases from V and 7 bases from J, leaving 21 bases between. The CDR3 sequence is 17 residues long. CDR3 in DNA: TGTGCCAGTAGTATAGATCTGGGGGCCGGGTCCGAAGGTGGCTACACCTTC. It encodes CASSIDLGAGSEGGYTF.

The rearrangement joins TRBV7-2 to TRBJ2-3; no firm D call. Germline CDR1 SGHTA, CDR2 FQGNSA. V lost 0 bases and J lost 7, with 17 bases in between. CDR3 size: 16 residues. CDR3 bases: TGTGCCAGCAGCTTAGCTGTGAGCTTGAGGAGAAATACGCAGTATTTT. It is translated as CASSLAVSLRRNTQYF.

This chain links TRBV27 with TRBJ2-5, with TRBD1 as a possible D gene (8 bases). V was trimmed by 6 bases and J by 6 bases, leaving 20 bases between them. This CDR3 spans 15 amino acids. Per germline, CDR1 MNHEY and CDR2 SMNVEV (reference sequence). For the CDR3, the DNA is TGTGCCAGCAGCCCTAATACAGGGGGGGGAAAGACCCAGTACTTC. It is translated as CASSPNTGGGKTQYF.

V gene TRBV11-2 combines with J gene TRBJ1-3; D remains unclear. This CDR3 comprises 16 residues. V lost 4 bases to trimming and J lost 0 bases, with 13 bases between them. Germline assignment: CDR1 SGHAT and CDR2 FQNNGV. The CDR3 DNA follows: TGTGCCAGCAGCTACTCGGGTCGTAGCTCTGGAAACACCATATATTTT. Translated: CASSYSGRSSGNTIYF.

This sequence joins TRBV6-4 and TRBJ1-1; D gene unclear. CDR1 is MRHNA and CDR2 is SNTAGT in the germline V gene. V lost 3 bases and J lost 1, with 9 bases in between. The CDR3 spans 14 residues. The CDR3 spells CASSEDYGNTEAFF. The CDR3 bases are TGTGCCAGCAGTGAAGATTACGGGAACACTGAAGCTTTCTTT.

The table lists this clone with a few counts. V usage is TRBV28 and J usage is TRBJ1-1; possible D gene TRBD1, 5 bases. The CDR3 contains 12 residues. The V gene lost 7 bases and the J gene lost 8 bases, with 14 bases spanning the gap. Germline CDR1 and CDR2: MDHEN and SYDVKM. The DNA for the CDR3 is TGTGCCAGCACCACCGAAGGGGCGGAAGCTTTCTTT. It is translated as CASTTEGAEAFF.

The chain carries TRBV18 and TRBJ2-3; 7 nucleotides match TRBD2. J lost 3 bases, V lost 4 bases, and 4 bases had no gene match. CDR1 KGHSH and CDR2 LQKENI come from the germline V gene. This CDR3 comprises 14 residues. CDR3 region: CASSQDGGTDTQYF. The CDR3 DNA is TGTGCCAGCTCACAGGACGGGGGGACAGATACGCAGTATTTT. The whole variable domain, filled in from reference TRBV18 and TRBJ2-3, reads NAGVMQNPRHLVRRRGQEARLRCSPMKGHSHVYWYRQLPEEGLKFMVYLQKENIIDESGMPKERFSAEFPKEGPSILRIQQVVRGDSAAYFCASSQDGGTDTQYFGPGTRLTVL.